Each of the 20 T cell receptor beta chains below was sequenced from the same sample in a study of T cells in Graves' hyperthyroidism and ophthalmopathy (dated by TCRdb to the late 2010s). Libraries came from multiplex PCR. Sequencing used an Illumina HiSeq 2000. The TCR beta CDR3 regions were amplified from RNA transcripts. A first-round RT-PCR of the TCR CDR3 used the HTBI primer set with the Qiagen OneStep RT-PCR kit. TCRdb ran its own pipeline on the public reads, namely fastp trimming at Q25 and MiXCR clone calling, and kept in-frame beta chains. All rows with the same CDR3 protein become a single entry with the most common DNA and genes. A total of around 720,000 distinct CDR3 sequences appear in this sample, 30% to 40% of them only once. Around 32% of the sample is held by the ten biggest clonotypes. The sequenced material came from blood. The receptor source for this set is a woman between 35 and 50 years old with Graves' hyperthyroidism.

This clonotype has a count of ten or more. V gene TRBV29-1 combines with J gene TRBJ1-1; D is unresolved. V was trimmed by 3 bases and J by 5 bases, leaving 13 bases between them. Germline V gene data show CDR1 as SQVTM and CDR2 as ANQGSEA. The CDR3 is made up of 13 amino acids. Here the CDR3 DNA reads TGCAGCGTTGAGTCAGGTGTCCTGACTGAAGCTTTCTTT. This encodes CSVESGVLTEAFF.

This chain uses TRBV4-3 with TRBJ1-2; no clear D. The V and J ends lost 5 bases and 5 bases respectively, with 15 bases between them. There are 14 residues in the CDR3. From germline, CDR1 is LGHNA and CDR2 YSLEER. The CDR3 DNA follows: TGCGCCAGCAGCACCTACCGAGGATGGTATGGCTACACCTTC. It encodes CASSTYRGWYGYTF.

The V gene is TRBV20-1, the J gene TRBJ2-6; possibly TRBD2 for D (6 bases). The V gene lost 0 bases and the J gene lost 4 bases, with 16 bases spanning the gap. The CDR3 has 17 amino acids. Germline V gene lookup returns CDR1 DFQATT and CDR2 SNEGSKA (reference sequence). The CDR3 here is CSARDLGDSPGANVLTF. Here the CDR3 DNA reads TGCAGTGCTAGAGATCTTGGGGACTCCCCGGGGGCCAACGTCCTGACTTTC.

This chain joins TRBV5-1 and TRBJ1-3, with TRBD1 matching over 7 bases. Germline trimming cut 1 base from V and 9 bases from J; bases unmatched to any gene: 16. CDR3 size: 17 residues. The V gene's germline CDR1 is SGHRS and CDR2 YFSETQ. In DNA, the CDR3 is TGCGCCAGCAGCTTGCAATTTGGACAGGTGGGCGATCGCACCATATATTTT. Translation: CASSLQFGQVGDRTIYF.

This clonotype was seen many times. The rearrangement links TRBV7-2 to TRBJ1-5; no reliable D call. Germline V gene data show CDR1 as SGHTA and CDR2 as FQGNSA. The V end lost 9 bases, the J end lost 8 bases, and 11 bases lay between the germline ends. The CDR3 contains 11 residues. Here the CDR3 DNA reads TGTGCCAGACACCCATCGAAGCCCCAGCATTTT. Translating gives CARHPSKPQHF.

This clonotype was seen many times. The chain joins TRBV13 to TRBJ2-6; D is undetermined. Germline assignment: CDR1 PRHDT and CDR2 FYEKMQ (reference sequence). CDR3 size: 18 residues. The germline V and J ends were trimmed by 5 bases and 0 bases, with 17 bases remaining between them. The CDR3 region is CASSPSIAFHSGANVLTF. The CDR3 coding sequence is TGTGCCAGCAGCCCCAGCATCGCTTTCCACTCTGGGGCCAACGTCCTGACTTTC. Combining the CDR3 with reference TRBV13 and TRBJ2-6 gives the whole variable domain AAGVIQSPRHLIKEKRETATLKCYPIPRHDTVYWYQQGPGQDPQFLISFYEKMQSDKGSIPDRFSAQQFSDYHSELNMSSLELGDSALYFCASSPSIAFHSGANVLTFGAGSRLTVL.

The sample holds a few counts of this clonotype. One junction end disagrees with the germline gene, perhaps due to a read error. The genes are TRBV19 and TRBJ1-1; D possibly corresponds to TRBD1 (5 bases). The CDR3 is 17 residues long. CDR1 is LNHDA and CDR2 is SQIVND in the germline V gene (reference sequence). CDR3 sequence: CASSRTFGGLGNTEAFF. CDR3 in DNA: TGTGCCAGCAGTAGGACCTTTGGGGGTTTGGGGAACACTGAAGCTTTCTTT.

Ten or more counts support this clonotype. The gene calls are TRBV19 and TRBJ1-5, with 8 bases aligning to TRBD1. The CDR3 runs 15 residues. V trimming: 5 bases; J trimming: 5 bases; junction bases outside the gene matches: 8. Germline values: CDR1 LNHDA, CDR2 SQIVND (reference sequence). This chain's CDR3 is CASSGDRGRDQPQHF. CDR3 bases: TGTGCCAGTAGTGGTGACAGGGGTAGAGATCAGCCCCAGCATTTT.

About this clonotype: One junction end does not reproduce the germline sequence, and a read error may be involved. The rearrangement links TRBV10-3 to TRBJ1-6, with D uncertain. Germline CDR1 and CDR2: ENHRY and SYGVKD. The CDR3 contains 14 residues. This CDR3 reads CASSYSTANSPLHF. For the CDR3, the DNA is TGTGCCAGCAGTTACTCGACTGCGAACTCACCCCTCCACTTT.

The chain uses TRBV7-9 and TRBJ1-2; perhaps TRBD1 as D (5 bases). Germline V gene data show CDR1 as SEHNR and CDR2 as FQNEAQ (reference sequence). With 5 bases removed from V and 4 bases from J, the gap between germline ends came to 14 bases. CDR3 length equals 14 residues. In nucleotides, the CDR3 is TGTGCCAGCAGCGAGGGGCTAGTCGGCTATGGCTACACCTTC. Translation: CASSEGLVGYGYTF.

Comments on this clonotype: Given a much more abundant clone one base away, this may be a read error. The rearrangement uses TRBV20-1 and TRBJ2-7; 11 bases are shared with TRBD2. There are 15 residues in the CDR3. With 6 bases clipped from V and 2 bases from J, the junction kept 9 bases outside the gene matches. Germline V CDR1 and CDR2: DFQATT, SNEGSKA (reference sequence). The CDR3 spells CSAHNLAGGTYEQYF. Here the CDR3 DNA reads TGCAGTGCGCATAATCTAGCGGGGGGAACCTACGAGCAGTACTTC.

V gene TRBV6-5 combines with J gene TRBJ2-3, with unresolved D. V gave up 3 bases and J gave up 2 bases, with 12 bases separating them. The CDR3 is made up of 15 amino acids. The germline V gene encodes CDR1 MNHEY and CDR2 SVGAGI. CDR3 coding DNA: TGTGCCAGCAGTTATGGGCTAGGCCCCACAGATACGCAGTATTTT. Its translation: CASSYGLGPTDTQYF.

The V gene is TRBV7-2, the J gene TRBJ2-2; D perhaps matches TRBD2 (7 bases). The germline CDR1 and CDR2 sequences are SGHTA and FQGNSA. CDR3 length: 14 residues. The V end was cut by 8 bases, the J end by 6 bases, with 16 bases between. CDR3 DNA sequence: TGTGCCAGCCGGAGGGAGGGGGGAGCCGGGGAGCTGTTTTTT. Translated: CASRREGGAGELFF.

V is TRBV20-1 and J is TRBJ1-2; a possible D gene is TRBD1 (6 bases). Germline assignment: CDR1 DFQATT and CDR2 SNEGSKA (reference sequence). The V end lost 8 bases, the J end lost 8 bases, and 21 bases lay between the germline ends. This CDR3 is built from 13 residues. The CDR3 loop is CSTTQGLARGYTF. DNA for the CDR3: TGCAGTACTACCCAGGGGCTGGCAAGAGGCTACACCTTC.

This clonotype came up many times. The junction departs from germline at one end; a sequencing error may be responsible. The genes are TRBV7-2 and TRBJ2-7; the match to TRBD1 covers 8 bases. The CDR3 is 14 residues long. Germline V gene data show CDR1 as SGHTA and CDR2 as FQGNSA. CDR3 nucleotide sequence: TGTGCCAGCAGCTCGGGGGCCGGGACAGGCACAATAAACTTC. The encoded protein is CASSSGAGTGTINF.

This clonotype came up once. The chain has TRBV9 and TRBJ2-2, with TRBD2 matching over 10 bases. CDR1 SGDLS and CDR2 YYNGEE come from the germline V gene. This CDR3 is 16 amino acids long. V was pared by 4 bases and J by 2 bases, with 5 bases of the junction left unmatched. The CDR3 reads CASSKGLAENTGELFF. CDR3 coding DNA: TGTGCCAGCAGCAAAGGACTAGCGGAAAACACCGGGGAGCTGTTTTTT.

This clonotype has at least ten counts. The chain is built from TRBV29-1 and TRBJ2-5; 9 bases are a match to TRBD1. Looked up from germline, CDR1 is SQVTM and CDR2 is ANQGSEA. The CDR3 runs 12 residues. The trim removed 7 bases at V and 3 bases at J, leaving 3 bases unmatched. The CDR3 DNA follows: TGCAGCGGGGGACAGGGTGAAGAGACCCAGTACTTC. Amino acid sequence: CSGGQGEETQYF.

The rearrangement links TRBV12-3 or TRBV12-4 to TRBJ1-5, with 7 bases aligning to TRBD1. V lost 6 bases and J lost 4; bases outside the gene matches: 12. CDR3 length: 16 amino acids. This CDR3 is CASSQPDRAINQPQHF. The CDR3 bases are TGTGCCAGCAGCCAGCCCGACAGGGCTATTAATCAGCCCCAGCATTTT.

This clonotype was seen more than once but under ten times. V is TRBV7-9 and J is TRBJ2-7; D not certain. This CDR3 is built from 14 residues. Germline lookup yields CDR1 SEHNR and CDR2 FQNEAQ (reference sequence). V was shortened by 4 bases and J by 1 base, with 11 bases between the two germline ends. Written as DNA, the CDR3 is TGTGCCAGCAGCTCGATTAGCCAGTCCTACGAGCAGTACTTC. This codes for CASSSISQSYEQYF.

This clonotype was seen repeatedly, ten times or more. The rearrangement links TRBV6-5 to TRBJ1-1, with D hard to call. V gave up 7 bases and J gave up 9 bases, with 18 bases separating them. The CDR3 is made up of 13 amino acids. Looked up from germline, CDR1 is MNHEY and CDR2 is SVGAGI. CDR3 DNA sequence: TGTGCCAGCAAGGCAGCGACGATCAGAAAAGCTTTCTTT. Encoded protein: CASKAATIRKAFF.